Here is one T cell receptor beta chain with its context. Using immunoSEQ multiplex PCR, the repertoire was profiled, and TCRdb retains in-frame clones only, with some absent. This repertoire shows approximately 180,000 clones, 87% found once; its top ten account for roughly 1.5%. The data belong to a study of blood T cell repertoires in COVID-19. There are 18 residues in the CDR3. Unmatched junction bases numbered 12, after V lost 6 bases and J lost 0 bases. The germline V gene encodes CDR1 MNHEY and CDR2 SVGEGT. The TCR originated in a woman between 45 and 65 years old with acute or convalescent COVID-19. What was sequenced was peripheral blood. This chain links TRBV6-2 or TRBV6-3 with TRBJ1-5; TRBD1 matches at 9 bases. The CDR3: CASSRPGQGRYSNQPQHF. Written as DNA, the CDR3 is TGTGCCAGCAGCCGACCGGGACAGGGAAGATATAGCAATCAGCCCCAGCATTTT.